What follows are 23 T cell receptor beta chains derived from one specimen sequenced in a study of shared clonotypes between healthy human individuals. The protocol was immunoSEQ multiplex PCR, while the TCRdb copy is restricted to in-frame clones and leaves out a portion. The sample carries 2,500,000 or so clones, more than 90% recorded once. The material sequenced was naive CD4+ T cells sorted from blood. Subset meaning: CD45RA+ positively selected. The source of these receptors is a man aged 18 to 29 in good health.

The chain has TRBV6-1 and TRBJ1-2; TRBD1 matches 8 bases. V lost 3 bases, J lost 5 bases, and 8 bases stayed unmatched. There are 15 residues in the CDR3. Germline CDR1 reads MNHNS; CDR2 reads SASEGT. The CDR3 loop is CASSEGTGGLYGYTF. CDR3 DNA: TGTGCCAGCAGTGAGGGAACAGGGGGATTATATGGCTACACCTTC.

V and J are TRBV21-1 and TRBJ1-3; TRBD1, the D gene given by the table, was not confirmed from the DNA. TRBV21-1 is a documented pseudogene. The CDR3 has 17 residues. The CDR3 nucleotides are TGTGCCAGCAGCAAACCTAGGACAGGGGACGGGGGGAACACCATATATTTT. Translating gives CASSKPRTGDGGNTIYF.

This rearrangement joins TRBV19 to TRBJ2-3; TRBD1 matches at 7 bases. CDR1 is LNHDA and CDR2 is SQIVND in the germline V gene (reference sequence). This CDR3 spans 14 amino acids. Trimming removed 10 bases from V and 0 bases from J; junction bases left unmatched: 7. CDR3 protein: CATRDRPSTDTQYF. The CDR3 DNA sequence: TGTGCCACCCGGGACAGACCTAGCACAGATACGCAGTATTTT.

The rearrangement links TRBV4-1 to TRBJ1-6; 7 bases agree with TRBD1. V shed 3 bases and J 9 bases; nucleotides not matched to a gene: 14. The V gene's germline CDR1 is MGHRA and CDR2 YSYEKL. The CDR3 extends over 17 amino acids. CDR3 sequence (DNA): TGCGCCAGCAGCCACTTAGGGCGGGACAGCGTGGGTTCACCCCTCCACTTT. Amino acids: CASSHLGRDSVGSPLHF.

The sample holds one count of this clone. The chain is built from TRBV5-4 and TRBJ1-1; no definite D call. The CDR3 contains 13 residues. CDR1 SGHNT and CDR2 YYREEE come from the germline V gene (reference sequence). V was pared by 2 bases and J by 1 base, with 6 bases between. The CDR3 DNA follows: TGTGCCAGCAGCTTCGACCCGAACACTGAAGCTTTCTTT. Protein sequence: CASSFDPNTEAFF.

The rearrangement uses TRBV7-9 and TRBJ2-7; no firm D call. Trimming took 3 bases from V and 3 from J, leaving 9 bases between them. This CDR3 contains 13 residues. The germline CDR1 and CDR2 sequences are SEHNR and FQNEAQ (reference sequence). The CDR3: CASSFNSYYEQYF. In nucleotides, the CDR3 is TGTGCCAGCAGCTTCAACAGCTACTACGAGCAGTACTTC.

The chain carries TRBV19 and TRBJ2-7; no firm D call. Germline CDR1 and CDR2: LNHDA and SQIVND (reference sequence). V lost 5 bases, J lost 1 base, and 9 bases lay in between. CDR3 length: 13 amino acids. The CDR3 nucleotides are TGTGCCAGTAGTCCCCCCGGGTCCTACGAGCAGTACTTC. The encoded protein is CASSPPGSYEQYF.

The table lists this clone with a few counts. The chain has TRBV21-1 and TRBJ1-1; the table's D call, TRBD1, has no DNA check behind it. TRBV21-1 is a known pseudogene. The CDR3 is made up of 15 amino acids. The DNA for the CDR3 is TGTGCCAGCAGCGAGGAACAGGGGAGAGAAACTGAAGCTTTCTTT. Its translation: CASSEEQGRETEAFF.

The V and J genes are TRBV2 and TRBJ2-1; D remains unclear. The CDR3 is 12 amino acids. Trimming took off 1 base at V and 7 bases at J, with 5 bases between the two ends. From germline, CDR1 is SNHLY and CDR2 FYNNEI. The CDR3, as DNA: TGTGCCAGCAGTGAAGGGTGGAATGAGCAGTTCTTC. As protein: CASSEGWNEQFF.

The rearrangement uses TRBV28 and TRBJ1-5, with 10 bases matching TRBD1. CDR1 is MDHEN, CDR2 SYDVKM, per germline. The V gene end was trimmed by 4 bases and the J gene end by 5 bases; junction bases not matched to a gene: 2. The CDR3 contains 14 residues. The CDR3 sequence: CASSSGQGHQPQHF. The CDR3, as DNA: TGTGCCAGCAGTTCGGGACAGGGGCATCAGCCCCAGCATTTT.

This rearrangement joins TRBV19 to TRBJ1-3, with 8 bases identical to TRBD1. The CDR3 contains 17 residues. Germline V gives CDR1 LNHDA, CDR2 SQIVND (reference sequence). Losses at the gene ends were 5 bases for V and 2 bases for J; bases not matched to a gene: 11. The CDR3 DNA follows: TGTGCCAGTAGTTCAGCCGGGACAGGTTATGCTGGAAACACCATATATTTT. Translation: CASSSAGTGYAGNTIYF.

This clone was counted a single time. CDR3 residues: CASSQDRLAGISTDTQYF. Here the CDR3 DNA reads TGCGCCAGCAGCCAAGATAGGCTAGCGGGGATAAGCACAGATACGCAGTATTTT. The chain joins TRBV4-1 to TRBJ2-3, with 9 bases aligning to TRBD2. CDR3 length: 18 amino acids. After removal of 0 bases from V and 0 bases from J, the junction contained 7 bases not matched to a gene. Looked up from germline, CDR1 is MGHRA and CDR2 is YSYEKL.

The rearrangement joins TRBV19 to TRBJ1-1, with D unresolved. The CDR3 spans 14 residues. Germline lookup yields CDR1 LNHDA and CDR2 SQIVND (reference sequence). V gave up 0 bases and J gave up 9 bases, with 14 bases separating them. CDR3 bases: TGTGCCAGTAGTATAGATCTAGGGCGAACCCAAGCTTTCTTT. Encoded protein: CASSIDLGRTQAFF.

This rearrangement joins TRBV5-1 to TRBJ1-2, with 7 positions matching TRBD1. Losses at the gene ends were 5 bases for V and 6 bases for J; bases not matched to a gene: 16. CDR3 length: 16 amino acids. Germline V lookup: CDR1 SGHRS, CDR2 YFSETQ. The CDR3: CASSLQGPENLDGYTF. The CDR3 DNA sequence: TGCGCCAGCAGTTTACAGGGGCCGGAGAACCTTGATGGCTACACCTTC.

The CDR3 here is CSVEGPGSTDTQYF. The CDR3 DNA sequence: TGCAGCGTTGAAGGGCCGGGGAGCACAGATACGCAGTATTTT. V is TRBV29-1 and J is TRBJ2-3; tentative D call: TRBD2 (5 bases). This CDR3 is built from 14 residues. Germline loops: CDR1 SQVTM, CDR2 ANQGSEA. V dropped 1 base and J dropped 0 bases, with 8 bases sitting between them.

V gene TRBV2 combines with J gene TRBJ2-7; D possibly corresponds to TRBD1 (6 bases). The V end lost 4 bases, the J end lost 3 bases, and 13 bases lay between the germline ends. The CDR3 runs to 14 residues. The germline gives CDR1 SNHLY, CDR2 FYNNEI. In DNA form, the CDR3 reads TGTGCCAGCAGTGTAGATGGGGGCGTCTACGAGCAGTACTTC. This translates into CASSVDGGVYEQYF. The variable domain in full, completed from reference TRBV2 and TRBJ2-7, reads EPEVTQTPSHQVTQMGQEVILRCVPISNHLYFYWYRQILGQKVEFLVSFYNNEISEKSEIFDDQFSVERPDGSNFTLKIRSTKLEDSAMYFCASSVDGGVYEQYFGPGTRLTVT.

The chain joins TRBV28 to TRBJ1-4; tentatively, D is TRBD1 (5 bases). V was clipped by 4 bases and J by 3 bases, with 18 bases between them. CDR3 length: 17 amino acids. CDR1 and CDR2 (germline): MDHEN, SYDVKM. The CDR3: CASSSLLLRDSNEKLFF. In DNA, the CDR3 is TGTGCCAGCAGTTCTCTCCTGCTCAGGGACTCTAATGAAAAACTGTTTTTT. Looking up the rest from reference TRBV28 and TRBJ1-4 gives the full variable domain: DVKVTQSSRYLVKRTGEKVFLECVQDMDHENMFWYRQDPGLGLRLIYFSYDVKMKEKGDIPEGYSVSREKKERFSLILESASTNQTSMYLCASSSLLLRDSNEKLFFGSGTQLSVL.

The CDR3 DNA is TGTGCCAGCAGCCCCCGGGGGATCACAGATACGCAGTATTTT. Amino acids: CASSPRGITDTQYF. The V and J genes are TRBV7-3 and TRBJ2-3; tentatively, D is TRBD2 (6 bases). Germline values: CDR1 SGHTA, CDR2 FQGTGA. V was shortened by 5 bases and J by 2 bases, with 11 bases between the two germline ends. The CDR3 loop spans 14 amino acids.

This chain connects TRBV7-9 to TRBJ1-1; possible D gene TRBD1, 5 bases. This CDR3 is 15 amino acids long. The germline V gene has CDR1 SEHNR and CDR2 FQNEAQ (reference sequence). Between the trimmed V and J ends, which lost 0 bases and 9 bases, there was a span of 17 bases. The CDR3 region is CASSLASYFVDKAFF. DNA of the CDR3: TGTGCCAGCAGCTTAGCCAGTTATTTCGTGGACAAAGCTTTCTTT.

In this sample, this clone turned up once. The identical CDR3 is also encoded by other nucleotide sequences in the sample. The genes are TRBV18 and TRBJ1-2, with D uncertain. V was cut by 4 bases and J by 3 bases, with 9 bases left in between. CDR3 size: 13 residues. Per the germline V gene, CDR1 is KGHSH and CDR2 is LQKENI. CDR3 in DNA: TGTGCCAGCTCACAGGGAGTCGACTATGGCTACACCTTC. This gives the protein CASSQGVDYGYTF.

The genes are TRBV19 and TRBJ2-1; 9 bases match TRBD1. With 10 bases clipped from V and 5 bases from J, the junction kept 9 bases outside the gene matches. Germline lookup yields CDR1 LNHDA and CDR2 SQIVND (reference sequence). This CDR3 comprises 14 residues. CDR3 nucleotides: TGTGCCATCGGCCGGGACAGGGTCCACAATGAGCAGTTCTTC. Its translation: CAIGRDRVHNEQFF.

The rearrangement joins TRBV7-9 to TRBJ2-3; D not certain. CDR1 is SEHNR, CDR2 FQNEAQ, per germline (reference sequence). The CDR3 contains 15 residues. Between the trimmed V and J ends, which lost 3 bases and 4 bases, there was a span of 14 bases. CDR3 sequence: CASSFTGDSADTQYF. Here the CDR3 DNA reads TGTGCCAGCAGCTTTACTGGGGATAGTGCAGATACGCAGTATTTT.

V usage is TRBV15 and J usage is TRBJ2-3, with TRBD1 matching 9 bases. V lost 1 base and J lost 5; bases outside the gene matches: 4. Per the germline V gene, CDR1 is LNHNV and CDR2 is YYDKDF (reference sequence). This CDR3 spans 15 amino acids. This CDR3 reads CATSRGGQGGDTQYF. The CDR3 DNA follows: TGTGCCACCAGCAGAGGGGGACAGGGTGGAGATACGCAGTATTTT.